These 11 T cell receptor beta chains originate from one sample sequenced in a study of blood T cell repertoires in COVID-19 (dated by TCRdb to 2018 to 2020). Library method: the immunoSEQ multiplex PCR assay. TCRdb carries this immuneACCESS record with in-frame sequences only. Its versions omit some clonotypes, under half of them owing to an unresolved V gene in the studies checked, with the rest unexplained. Here the sample has about 200,000 clones; 75% to 85% occur a single time. The ten largest clones capture about 13% of the sample. What was sequenced was peripheral blood. These receptors all stem from a human donor in a cohort sampled during active COVID-19.

About this clone itself: At one of its ends the junction is not consistent with the germline gene, which may arise from a read error. The CDR3 protein is CASSWTRTSGRSGWVF. DNA of the CDR3: TGCGCCAGCAGCTGGACCCGGACTAGCGGGAGAAGTGGCTGGGTCTTC. V is TRBV5-1 and J is TRBJ2-1; 13 bases are shared with TRBD2. CDR1 is SGHRS and CDR2 is YFSETQ in the germline V gene. The CDR3 sequence is 16 residues long.

The V gene is TRBV3-1 (or the pseudogene TRBV3-2), the J gene TRBJ1-1, with D possibly TRBD1 on 5 matching bases. V lost 0 bases and J 1 base, leaving 12 bases between the germline ends. Germline CDR1 is LGHDT and CDR2 is YNNKEL (reference sequence). The CDR3 is made up of 16 amino acids. The CDR3, as DNA: TGTGCCAGCAGCCAAGACCGGACACGGCCGAACACTGAAGCTTTCTTT. The encoded protein is CASSQDRTRPNTEAFF.

The rearrangement joins TRBV7-9 to TRBJ2-7, with TRBD2 as a possible D gene (6 bases). There are 13 residues in the CDR3. Per the germline V gene, CDR1 is SEHNR and CDR2 is FQNEAQ (reference sequence). Trimming took 3 bases from V and 4 from J, leaving 10 bases between them. CDR3 residues: CASSFSRDYEQYF. The DNA of the CDR3 is TGTGCCAGCAGCTTTTCGCGGGATTACGAGCAGTACTTC.

The chain employs TRBV7-9 and TRBJ2-7; TRBD2 aligns across 7 bases. This CDR3 comprises 16 residues. J gave up 5 bases and V 3 bases, and 13 bases lay outside the gene matches. Germline assignment: CDR1 SEHNR and CDR2 FQNEAQ (reference sequence). The CDR3 nucleotides read TGTGCCAGCAGCTTTGGGCTAGCGGATTTGAGGCACGAGCAGTACTTC. This codes for CASSFGLADLRHEQYF.

The chain links TRBV20-1 to TRBJ2-3; 11 bases map to TRBD2. This CDR3 spans 17 amino acids. The germline CDR1 and CDR2 sequences are DFQATT and SNEGSKA (reference sequence). The V segment lost 3 bases and the J segment 1 base; nucleotides outside the gene matches: 9. CDR3 nucleotide sequence: TGCAGTGCTAGTTTGCCTAGCGGGAGGAGGGGCACAGATACGCAGTATTTT. Translated, it gives CSASLPSGRRGTDTQYF.

This chain links TRBV25-1 with TRBJ2-5; 7 bases fit TRBD2. CDR3 length: 16 amino acids. CDR1 is MGHDK, CDR2 SYGVNS, per germline. J was trimmed by 2 bases and V by 7 bases; bases with no gene match: 13. This CDR3 is CASIASKLASQETQYF. In nucleotides, the CDR3 is TGTGCCAGCATAGCTTCCAAACTAGCGTCTCAAGAGACCCAGTACTTC.

The chain is built from TRBV28 and TRBJ2-1, with 7 bases matching TRBD2. Germline assignment: CDR1 MDHEN and CDR2 SYDVKM. V shed 10 bases and J 7 bases; nucleotides not matched to a gene: 16. The CDR3 loop spans 15 amino acids. The CDR3 nucleotides read TGTGCCACATCTGGGTCCGGGAGGAGATTTAATGAGCAGTTCTTC. Amino acids: CATSGSGRRFNEQFF.

The chain uses TRBV7-2 and TRBJ2-7; 13 bases agree with TRBD2. Trimming took 3 bases from V and 2 from J; bases not matched to a gene: 4. CDR3 length equals 16 residues. Germline V CDR1 and CDR2: SGHTA, FQGNSA. CDR3 residues: CASSLTGTSGTYEQYF. Written as DNA, the CDR3 is TGTGCCAGCAGCTTGACCGGGACTAGCGGGACCTACGAGCAGTACTTC.

The rearrangement joins TRBV30 to TRBJ2-4, with TRBD1 matching over 8 bases. CDR1 and CDR2 from the germline V gene are GTSNPN and SVGIG (reference sequence). V lost 2 bases, J lost 6 bases, and 18 bases stayed unmatched. The CDR3 is made up of 18 amino acids. The CDR3 DNA follows: TGTGCCTGGAGTCTGGACAGGGTAGTAGACTATGCATCAAACATTCAGTACTTC. Translated, it gives CAWSLDRVVDYASNIQYF. Full variable domain (remainder filled in from reference TRBV30 and TRBJ2-4): SQTIHQWPATLVQPVGSPLSLECTVEGTSNPNLYWYRQAAGRGLQLLFYSVGIGQISSEVPQNLSASRPQDRQFILSSKKLLLSDSGFYLCAWSLDRVVDYASNIQYFGAGTRLSVL.

The chain couples TRBV19 to TRBJ2-2; 13 nucleotides match TRBD2. The CDR3 is 17 amino acids. V lost 7 bases and J lost 3; bases outside the gene matches: 8. Germline CDR1 and CDR2: LNHDA and SQIVND (reference sequence). CDR3 loop: CASKTQLAGGDTGELFF. Here the CDR3 DNA reads TGTGCCAGTAAAACCCAACTAGCGGGAGGGGACACCGGGGAGCTGTTTTTT.

This clone showed up just once. This chain joins TRBV6-1 and TRBJ2-7; 8 nucleotides match TRBD1. Germline-derived CDR1 and CDR2 are MNHNS and SASEGT. The ends lost 10 bases at V and 4 bases at J; junction bases unmatched: 12. The CDR3 sequence is 14 residues long. The CDR3, as DNA: TGTGCCACCCAAAAGACAGGGGTTAGATACGAGCAGTACTTC. Its protein product is CATQKTGVRYEQYF.